This T cell receptor beta chain was documented in a study of T cell changes during pregnancy in multiple sclerosis. CDR3 length: 17 residues. V dropped 0 bases and J dropped 4; count of bases not matched to a gene: 10. Per the germline V gene, CDR1 is MGHRA and CDR2 is YSYEKL. The method was immunoSEQ multiplex PCR; TCRdb's version includes in-frame clones alone and lacks a portion of them. Of fewer than 50,000 clones listed, almost 95% were seen once; the top ten hold 0.3% to 0.45%. The TCR originated in a female donor in good health, enrolled as a control in a pregnancy study. This chain uses TRBV4-1 with TRBJ1-2; 8 nucleotides match TRBD1. Sequencing was performed on CD4+ T cells from peripheral blood mononuclear cells, taken in the second trimester of pregnancy. CDR3 loop: CASSQDRVFTGGYGYTF. As DNA, the CDR3 is TGCGCCAGCAGCCAAGATAGGGTGTTCACAGGGGGCTATGGCTACACCTTC.